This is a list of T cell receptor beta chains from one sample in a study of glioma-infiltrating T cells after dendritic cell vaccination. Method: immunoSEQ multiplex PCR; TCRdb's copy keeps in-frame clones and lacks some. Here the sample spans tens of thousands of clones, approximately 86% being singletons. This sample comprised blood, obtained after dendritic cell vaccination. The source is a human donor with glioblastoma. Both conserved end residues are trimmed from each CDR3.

ASEVEGGYGYT	TRBV6-1	TRBJ1-2
ASSLDRGEQY	TRBV7-3	TRBJ2-7
ASRKRGTEAF	TRBV6-1	TRBJ1-1
ASNDRGGETQY	TRBV19	TRBJ2-5
ASSPQRQSYEQY	TRBV18	TRBJ2-7
ASNQGQGGADTQY	TRBV19	TRBJ2-3
ASSLVGLFSGNTIY	TRBV7-2	TRBJ1-3
ASSPGTGYEKLF	TRBV11-2	TRBJ1-4
ASSPPTGNTEAF	TRBV4-2	TRBJ1-1
ASSPSNTEAF	TRBV2	TRBJ1-1
ASSIYSLADTQY	TRBV19	TRBJ2-3
ASSIGQGAQPQH	TRBV19	TRBJ1-5
ASSRYGGSDEQF	TRBV5-1	TRBJ2-1
ASSGSRVAGNTIY	TRBV6-4	TRBJ1-3
ASTPSGGTGDTYEQY	TRBV5-6	TRBJ2-7
ASSQDLSVPQEQY	TRBV4-2	TRBJ2-7
ASSWRGLDYGYT	TRBV5-6	TRBJ1-2
ASSTLDGGGDEKLF	TRBV19	TRBJ1-4
ASSAPRGNYGYT	TRBV25-1	TRBJ1-2
ASSPAGSSYEQY	TRBV6-5	TRBJ2-7
ASSKDRGVHYEQY	TRBV5-5	TRBJ2-7
ASSQDLLAANTGELF	TRBV4-3	TRBJ2-2
ARRARGGTNEKLF	TRBV6-1	TRBJ1-4
ASSGGLAVGQY	TRBV2	TRBJ2-5
ASSFQGTEGEKLF	TRBV19	TRBJ1-4